These 32 T cell receptor beta chains were all obtained from the same sample, sequenced in a study of CD8 T cells in ankylosing spondylitis. Their recognized antigens are unknown. General study results and limits: Among TCR beta sequences, a motif of about 8 highly homologous variants appeared characteristic of ankylosing spondylitis blood.

TCRdb itself ran the 5' RACE reads through MiXCR, one entry per CDR3 protein. The sample includes around 770,000 distinct CDR3 sequences, about an eighth of them seen just once. The sample consisted of blood, either unsorted or a sorted T cell fraction (not recorded which). The origin of the receptors is a male donor with ankylosing spondylitis.

Concerning this clonotype itself: The junction and the germline gene differ at one end; a read error may be behind it. The chain joins TRBV5-4 to TRBJ2-3; 7 bases are shared with TRBD2. Germline V gene lookup returns CDR1 SGHNT and CDR2 YYREEE (reference sequence). The CDR3 loop spans 15 amino acids. Written as DNA, the CDR3 is TGTGCCAGCACCTTGGCCTCCGGGGGGAAAGATACGCAGTATTTT. This gives the protein CASTLASGGKDTQYF.

CDR3 region: CSAQKTTGEQYF. The CDR3 DNA reads as TGCAGTGCTCAGAAGACTACTGGCGAGCAGTACTTC. V usage is TRBV20-1 and J usage is TRBJ2-7, with D possibly matching TRBD2 (5 bases). This CDR3 has 12 amino acids. The germline gives CDR1 DFQATT, CDR2 SNEGSKA (reference sequence). Trimming stripped 5 bases from V and 6 bases from J, with 14 bases between.

This clonotype was seen a handful of times. The chain is built from TRBV14 and TRBJ2-1, with 7 bases aligning to TRBD2. The CDR3 spans 16 residues. The trim removed 5 bases at V and 1 base at J, leaving 8 bases unmatched. Germline V gene lookup returns CDR1 SGHDN and CDR2 FVKESK. The CDR3 nucleotides are TGTGCCAGCAGCGGTCTTCTAGCGGCTTCCTACAATGAGCAGTTCTTC. Translating it yields CASSGLLAASYNEQFF. Based on the CDR3 plus reference TRBV14 and TRBJ2-1, the full variable domain is EAGVTQFPSHSVIEKGQTVTLRCDPISGHDNLYWYRRVMGKEIKFLLHFVKESKQDESGMPNNRFLAERTGGTYSTLKVQPAELEDSGVYFCASSGLLAASYNEQFFGPGTRLTVL.

This clonotype was detected only a few times. V gene TRBV18 combines with J gene TRBJ2-1; 7 nucleotides agree with TRBD2. Germline CDR1 reads KGHSH; CDR2 reads LQKENI. CDR3 length: 15 residues. Unmatched junction bases numbered 8, after V lost 1 base and J lost 8 bases. CDR3 sequence reads: CASSPLAGVVDEQFF. The CDR3 bases are TGTGCCAGCTCACCACTGGCGGGGGTGGTAGATGAGCAGTTCTTC.

The chain joins TRBV10-2 to TRBJ2-5; D is unclear. The CDR3 runs to 12 residues. Trimming took 2 bases from V and 5 from J, leaving 6 bases between them. CDR1 is WSHSY and CDR2 is SAAADI in the germline V gene. The CDR3 nucleotides read TGCGCCAGCAGTGAGGGCAAGGAGACCCAGTACTTC. It is translated as CASSEGKETQYF.

This clonotype was seen more than once but under ten times. The V gene is TRBV7-9, the J gene TRBJ2-1, with D perhaps matching TRBD1 (5 bases). CDR3 length: 15 residues. V was clipped by 0 bases and J by 8 bases, with 14 bases between them. Germline V gene sequence: CDR1 SEHNR, CDR2 FQNEAQ (reference sequence). The CDR3 loop is CASSLAESLRDEQFF. The CDR3 bases are TGTGCCAGCAGCTTAGCCGAAAGTCTCAGGGATGAGCAGTTCTTC.

The J gene is TRBJ1-5, the V gene TRBV6-5, with 7 bases aligning to TRBD1. CDR3 length: 15 residues. Germline CDR1 MNHEY, CDR2 SVGAGI. Losses at the gene ends were 4 bases for V and 2 bases for J; bases not matched to a gene: 5. CDR3 DNA sequence: TGTGCCAGCAGTTTCCGGACAGGTGGCAATCAGCCCCAGCATTTT. It is translated as CASSFRTGGNQPQHF.

This rearrangement joins TRBV7-9 to TRBJ1-1; perhaps TRBD1 as D (6 bases). V was trimmed by 5 bases and J by 4 bases, leaving 11 bases between them. The CDR3 consists of 13 residues. Germline V gene data show CDR1 as SEHNR and CDR2 as FQNEAQ (reference sequence). The CDR3 DNA follows: TGTGCCAGCAGCCAATGGACAGCCACTGAAGCTTTCTTT. This translates into CASSQWTATEAFF.

Only a few counts were recorded for this clonotype. The CDR3 DNA reads TGTGCCTGGAGTGGTGGTCCAAGCCTTACCTACGAGCAGTACTTC. Its protein is CAWSGGPSLTYEQYF. The chain has TRBV30 and TRBJ2-7; D uncertain. V was cut by 1 base and J by 2 bases, with 15 bases left in between. The CDR3 covers 15 residues. From germline, CDR1 is GTSNPN and CDR2 SVGIG (reference sequence).

The V and J genes are TRBV20-1 and TRBJ2-1; TRBD2 is a possible D gene (6 bases). Germline CDR1 and CDR2: DFQATT and SNEGSKA (reference sequence). The V end was cut by 3 bases, the J end by 0 bases, with 15 bases between. The CDR3 contains 16 residues. This CDR3 reads CSASGRARSSYNEQFF. CDR3 DNA sequence: TGCAGTGCTAGCGGGAGAGCCCGGAGCTCCTACAATGAGCAGTTCTTC.

This clonotype was found many times. This rearrangement joins TRBV10-3 to TRBJ2-7, with TRBD2 identical over 10 bases. With V trimmed by 6 bases and J by 3 bases, 8 bases remained unmatched. The CDR3 extends over 15 amino acids. Germline V lookup: CDR1 ENHRY, CDR2 SYGVKD. CDR3 nucleotides: TGTGCCATCAGGGAGGTACTAGCGGGATACTACGAGCAGTACTTC. Its protein is CAIREVLAGYYEQYF.

V gene TRBV20-1 combines with J gene TRBJ1-1; the D is unclear. Between the trimmed V and J ends, which lost 0 bases and 6 bases, there was a span of 14 bases. This CDR3 region has 14 residues. CDR1 and CDR2 from the germline V gene are DFQATT and SNEGSKA (reference sequence). CDR3 protein: CSARDRVGRAEAFF. The CDR3 nucleotides read TGCAGTGCTAGAGATCGGGTAGGTCGGGCTGAAGCTTTCTTT.

This clonotype has only a few counts. The chain has TRBV9 and TRBJ1-1; the D is unclear. Germline V gene data show CDR1 as SGDLS and CDR2 as YYNGEE. CDR3 length: 14 residues. V was cut by 0 bases and J by 4 bases, with 10 bases left in between. Written as DNA, the CDR3 is TGTGCCAGCAGCGTAGGAGGAAGTGGCACTGAAGCTTTCTTT. As protein: CASSVGGSGTEAFF.

V is TRBV20-1 and J is TRBJ1-1, with a weak D call TRBD1 (6 bases). Germline V gene sequence: CDR1 DFQATT, CDR2 SNEGSKA (reference sequence). Trimming removed 0 bases from V and 5 bases from J, with 16 bases in between. The CDR3 sequence is 15 residues long. The CDR3 protein is CSARDLGGGLTEAFF. The CDR3 DNA reads as TGCAGTGCTAGAGATCTTGGGGGCGGGCTGACTGAAGCTTTCTTT.

This clonotype was seen only a few times. The V and J genes are TRBV4-2 and TRBJ2-5; TRBD1 is a possible D gene (6 bases). The germline gives CDR1 LGHNA, CDR2 YNFKEQ. This CDR3 region has 15 residues. The ends were cut back, 1 base at V and 5 bases at J, with 14 bases in the middle. The CDR3 protein is CASSQVTRGAETQYF. The CDR3 coding sequence is TGTGCCAGCAGCCAAGTCACCAGGGGCGCGGAGACCCAGTACTTC.

This clonotype was counted a few times. The rearrangement joins TRBV29-1 to TRBJ1-3, with unresolved D. The V gene lost 1 base and the J gene lost 0 bases, with 13 bases spanning the gap. This CDR3 spans 16 amino acids. The germline V gene has CDR1 SQVTM and CDR2 ANQGSEA. CDR3 in amino acids: CSVEALDAYSGNTIYF. The CDR3 region has the DNA TGCAGCGTTGAAGCCTTGGACGCGTACTCTGGAAACACCATATATTTT.

This clonotype was observed a handful of times. CDR3 region: CASSPWTGTYNEQFF. In nucleotides, the CDR3 is TGTGCCAGCTCACCATGGACAGGGACCTACAATGAGCAGTTCTTC. V usage is TRBV18 and J usage is TRBJ2-1; 8 bases line up with TRBD1. CDR3 length: 15 residues. With 2 bases clipped from V and 2 bases from J, the junction kept 2 bases outside the gene matches. Per the germline V gene, CDR1 is KGHSH and CDR2 is LQKENI.

The chain is built from TRBV11-2 and TRBJ2-5; TRBD1 aligns across 7 bases. The CDR3 loop spans 16 amino acids. The germline CDR1 and CDR2 sequences are SGHAT and FQNNGV. The V and J ends lost 1 base and 1 base, in that order; junction bases with no gene match: 6. CDR3 in amino acids: CASSLAVRGIQETQYF. The CDR3 bases are TGTGCCAGCAGCTTAGCCGTCAGGGGGATCCAAGAGACCCAGTACTTC.

This clonotype was seen once. The rearrangement links TRBV20-1 to TRBJ2-3; 9 bases are shared with TRBD2. The CDR3 covers 15 residues. Looked up from germline, CDR1 is DFQATT and CDR2 is SNEGSKA (reference sequence). Unmatched junction bases numbered 5, after V lost 3 bases and J lost 1 base. The CDR3 bases are TGCAGTGCTAGCTGGCGGGAGGGAGGCACAGATACGCAGTATTTT. It encodes CSASWREGGTDTQYF.

This clonotype was seen many times. V usage is TRBV12-3 or TRBV12-4 and J usage is TRBJ1-6; 9 positions agree with TRBD1. This CDR3 has 14 amino acids. After removal of 6 bases from V and 11 bases from J, the junction contained 8 bases not matched to a gene. The CDR3 nucleotides are TGTGCCAGCAGCCCGGGACAGGGATTTCCACCCCTCCACTTT. Translation: CASSPGQGFPPLHF.

The chain is built from TRBV5-1 and TRBJ1-4; TRBD1 matches 7 bases. Unmatched junction bases numbered 4, after V lost 1 base and J lost 4 bases. Germline CDR1 is SGHRS and CDR2 is YFSETQ. The CDR3 is 15 amino acids. The CDR3 nucleotides read TGCGCCAGCAGCTTGCGGGGACAGAATAATGAAAAACTGTTTTTT. Translating it yields CASSLRGQNNEKLFF.

This clonotype came up a few times. The gene calls are TRBV20-1 and TRBJ1-2; D gene ambiguous. V lost 6 bases, J lost 0 bases, and 11 bases lay in between. In germline, CDR1 is DFQATT, CDR2 SNEGSKA (reference sequence). The CDR3 has 13 amino acids. CDR3 bases: TGCAGTGCCATCGGCAGCCCTAACTATGGCTACACCTTC. This encodes CSAIGSPNYGYTF.

This clonotype was found many times. The chain uses TRBV5-1 and TRBJ2-2, with D unclear. The CDR3 has 15 residues. Germline lookup yields CDR1 SGHRS and CDR2 YFSETQ. Trimming removed 0 bases at V and 1 base at J, with 7 bases between. DNA of the CDR3: TGCGCCAGCAGCTTGGGATCCCAGAACACCGGGGAGCTGTTTTTT. Its translation: CASSLGSQNTGELFF.

This clonotype occurred a few times. The chain joins TRBV24-1 to TRBJ2-5; D is perhaps TRBD1 (6 bases). Germline values: CDR1 KGHDR, CDR2 SFDVKD. The CDR3 is 13 residues long. The V end was cut by 6 bases, the J end by 3 bases, with 10 bases between. The CDR3 loop is CATSWGPKETQYF. The CDR3 DNA sequence: TGTGCCACCAGTTGGGGGCCTAAAGAGACCCAGTACTTC.

V gene TRBV4-2 combines with J gene TRBJ2-7; 9 nucleotides line up with TRBD1. The junction had 8 bases not matched to a gene; V was cut back by 2 bases and J by 0 bases. The CDR3 has 17 amino acids. Germline V CDR1 and CDR2: LGHNA, YNFKEQ. CDR3 bases: TGTGCCAGCAGCCAATCCGCCGGGACAGGGAGCTCCTACGAGCAGTACTTC. The encoded protein is CASSQSAGTGSSYEQYF.

This clonotype came up a few times. The CDR3 coding sequence is TGTGCCAGCAACCCCGGGGGGGAAGGGACCCAGTACTTC. Protein product: CASNPGGEGTQYF. This chain links TRBV7-6 with TRBJ2-5, with 8 nucleotides matching TRBD2. Germline lookup yields CDR1 SGHVS and CDR2 FNYEAQ. The CDR3 runs 13 residues. With V trimmed by 7 bases and J by 7 bases, 8 bases remained unmatched.

This clonotype was counted between two and nine times. The chain recombines TRBV6-1 with TRBJ1-2; D is perhaps TRBD1 (5 bases). Trimming took 7 bases from V and 4 from J, leaving 13 bases between them. Germline V gives CDR1 MNHNS, CDR2 SASEGT. The CDR3 runs 13 residues. The CDR3 region has the DNA TGTGCCAGCATACAACCCGGGACCTATGGCTACACCTTC. Translating gives CASIQPGTYGYTF.

This clonotype was picked up many times. V and J are TRBV7-9 and TRBJ2-3; 10 bases are a match to TRBD2. Losses at the gene ends were 6 bases for V and 0 bases for J; bases not matched to a gene: 3. CDR3 length equals 15 residues. Germline CDR1 and CDR2: SEHNR and FQNEAQ (reference sequence). The CDR3 here is CASRWTSGSTDTQYF. In DNA form, the CDR3 reads TGTGCCAGCAGGTGGACTAGCGGAAGCACAGATACGCAGTATTTT.

In this sample, this clonotype turned up a few times. J is TRBJ2-3 and V is TRBV30; no clear D. Germline V gene data show CDR1 as GTSNPN and CDR2 as SVGIG (reference sequence). Trimming shortened V by 0 bases and J by 7 bases, and 8 bases separated the two germline ends. CDR3 length equals 12 residues. The CDR3 DNA reads TGTGCCTGGAGTGTACATCCCAATACGCAGTATTTT. This encodes CAWSVHPNTQYF.

This clonotype showed up just a few times. This chain joins TRBV20-1 and TRBJ2-1; weak D call: TRBD2 (6 bases). Between the trimmed V and J ends, which lost 6 bases and 4 bases, there was a span of 19 bases. CDR3 size: 15 residues. Germline V gene lookup returns CDR1 DFQATT and CDR2 SNEGSKA (reference sequence). CDR3 coding DNA: TGCAGTGCCTACCCCCGGCGGGACCCATACAATGAGCAGTTCTTC. Protein sequence: CSAYPRRDPYNEQFF.

This clonotype was counted between two and nine times. This chain connects TRBV3-1 to TRBJ1-6; 8 bases line up with TRBD1. The CDR3 extends over 15 amino acids. After removal of 4 bases from V and 7 bases from J, the junction contained 6 bases not matched to a gene. Germline lookup yields CDR1 LGHDT and CDR2 YNNKEL (reference sequence). CDR3 nucleotide sequence: TGTGCCAGCAGCCTGACGGGACAGGCAAATTCACCCCTCCACTTT. Its protein product is CASSLTGQANSPLHF.

This clonotype was counted between two and nine times. V gene TRBV12-3 or TRBV12-4 combines with J gene TRBJ1-6; 9 bases agree with TRBD1. The CDR3 is 17 residues long. The V segment lost 2 bases and the J segment 5 bases; nucleotides outside the gene matches: 7. The CDR3, as DNA: TGTGCCAGCAGTTTACTGGGACAGGGAGGAAATAATTCACCCCTCCACTTT. Its protein product is CASSLLGQGGNNSPLHF.